Sequencing of this TCR beta chain was carried out in a study of blood T cell repertoires in COVID-19. As for the study in general: Spain, Italy and the United States supplied samples that represented acute and convalescent COVID-19.

The germline V and J ends were trimmed by 4 bases and 5 bases, with 18 bases remaining between them. The CDR3 sequence is 15 residues long. Germline CDR1 and CDR2: SEHNR and FQNEAQ (reference sequence). Clones were sequenced by immunoSEQ multiplex PCR, and TCRdb holds only the in-frame ones, with some missing. The sample includes over 50,000 clones, about 86% seen only once; the top ten take more than 12%. The J gene is TRBJ2-7, the V gene TRBV7-9; TRBD2 is a possible D gene (7 bases). This TCR came from a human donor in a cohort sampled during active COVID-19. Sequencing was carried out using peripheral blood. CDR3 residues: CASSSTFGGRDEQYF. The CDR3 bases are TGTGCCAGCAGCTCGACTTTCGGGGGGCGGGACGAGCAGTACTTC.